This entry lists 13 T cell receptor beta chains sequenced from one sample in a study of molecular identifiers for immune sequencing clone quantification. TCRdb called the PCR reads again in MiXCR, with one record for every CDR3 protein. The repertoire holds some 680,000 distinct CDR3 sequences, with roughly 23% as singletons. Sequencing used naive CD8+ T cells from blood, with Jurkat cell RNA spiked in. The subset was: FACS-sorted CD8+CD4-CCR7+CD45RA+ naive T cells. These receptors all stem from a human donor in good health. Some libraries in this study had Jurkat cell RNA spiked in.

V gene TRBV6-6 combines with J gene TRBJ2-1, with 7 bases matching TRBD2. The CDR3 contains 14 residues. Trimming took 6 bases from V and 4 from J; bases not matched to a gene: 6. Germline assignment: CDR1 MNHNY and CDR2 SVGAGI (reference sequence). DNA of the CDR3: TGTGCCAGCAGCTGGGGCGGGGGTTACAATGAGCAGTTCTTC. Protein: CASSWGGGYNEQFF.

To note about this clonotype: An end of the junction differs from the germline gene, which may be a read error. The chain links TRBV18 to TRBJ2-7; perhaps TRBD2 as D (5 bases). From germline, CDR1 is KGHSH and CDR2 LQKENI. The CDR3 is 16 amino acids. In DNA, the CDR3 is TGTGCCAGCTCACCCCAGGACCGTCCTAGCTCCAACGAGCAGTACTTC. The encoded protein is CASSPQDRPSSNEQYF.

Worth noting for this clonotype: One junction end disagrees with the germline gene, perhaps due to a read error. The chain uses TRBV12-3 or TRBV12-4 and TRBJ1-5; 10 nucleotides match TRBD1. The CDR3 runs 19 residues. The CDR3 coding sequence is TGTGCCAGCAGTTACCATCCCGGGACAGGGGATTATAGCAATCCGCCCCAGCATTTT. This encodes CASSYHPGTGDYSNPPQHF.

This clonotype was counted ten times or more. The chain has TRBV5-6 and TRBJ2-3; D unresolved. The V and J ends lost 0 bases and 4 bases respectively, with 15 bases between them. There are 16 residues in the CDR3. From germline, CDR1 is SGHDT and CDR2 YYEEEE. The CDR3 DNA reads TGTGCCAGCAGCTTGGTGGTGTTTAATGCCCCAGATACGCAGTATTTT. It encodes CASSLVVFNAPDTQYF.

This clonotype showed up many times. V is TRBV7-9 and J is TRBJ2-7, with 10 bases lining up with TRBD2. The ends lost 3 bases at V and 0 bases at J; junction bases unmatched: 2. From germline, CDR1 is SEHNR and CDR2 FQNEAQ (reference sequence). The CDR3 has 15 amino acids. In nucleotides, the CDR3 is TGTGCCAGCAGCTTCGGGACTAGCGCCTCCTACGAGCAGTACTTC. Translating gives CASSFGTSASYEQYF.

The chain is built from TRBV6-2 or TRBV6-3 and TRBJ2-1; 12 nucleotides match TRBD2. The CDR3 is 15 residues long. With 4 bases clipped from V and 11 bases from J, the junction kept 9 bases outside the gene matches. Germline V CDR1 and CDR2: MNHEY, SVGEGT. Here the CDR3 reads CASSLTSGSLNKQFF. In DNA, the CDR3 is TGTGCCAGCAGTTTGACTAGCGGGAGCTTAAATAAGCAGTTCTTC.

This clonotype was observed a few times. This chain uses TRBV6-5 with TRBJ2-7; 7 nucleotides align to TRBD1. The CDR3 contains 13 residues. V lost 5 bases to trimming and J lost 4 bases; unmatched junction nucleotides: 5. Germline-derived CDR1 and CDR2 are MNHEY and SVGAGI. CDR3 sequence reads: CASSVQGNYEQYF. In DNA, the CDR3 is TGTGCCAGCAGTGTACAGGGGAATTACGAGCAGTACTTC.

The CDR3 spells CASSFQTSGGPRIQETQYF. The CDR3 coding sequence is TGTGCCAGCAGCTTCCAGACTAGCGGGGGGCCGAGAATTCAAGAGACCCAGTACTTC. The genes are TRBV5-6 and TRBJ2-5; 13 bases are shared with TRBD2. Per the germline V gene, CDR1 is SGHDT and CDR2 is YYEEEE. With 2 bases clipped from V and 2 bases from J, the junction kept 12 bases outside the gene matches. This CDR3 spans 19 amino acids. The variable domain in full, with the rest retrieved from reference TRBV5-6 and TRBJ2-5, is DAGVTQSPTHLIKTRGQQVTLRCSPKSGHDTVSWYQQALGQGPQFIFQYYEEEERQRGNFPDRFSGHQFPNYSSELNVNALLLGDSALYLCASSFQTSGGPRIQETQYFGPGTRLLVL.

This clonotype was found a few times. This chain connects TRBV28 to TRBJ1-5; TRBD1 might be the D (6 bases). Trimming pared 7 bases from V and 0 bases from J, leaving 10 bases between. The CDR3 loop spans 14 amino acids. Germline-derived CDR1 and CDR2 are MDHEN and SYDVKM. The CDR3 spells CASNRGYSNQPQHF. DNA for the CDR3: TGTGCCAGCAATAGGGGGTATAGCAATCAGCCCCAGCATTTT.

This clonotype has at least ten counts. The chain joins TRBV23-1 to TRBJ1-5; possibly TRBD1 for D (5 bases). TRBV23-1 belongs to the ORF category, with a function that is uncertain. The CDR3 runs 18 residues. V lost 0 bases and J 5 bases, leaving 20 bases between the germline ends. DNA for the CDR3: TGCGCCAGCAGTCAATCGGGTTCAGGCACCGCGGGGGATCAGCCCCAGCATTTT. Its protein product is CASSQSGSGTAGDQPQHF.

V gene TRBV11-2 combines with J gene TRBJ2-1; TRBD2 agrees at 8 bases. With 1 base clipped from V and 4 bases from J, the junction kept 12 bases outside the gene matches. Germline V gives CDR1 SGHAT, CDR2 FQNNGV. The CDR3 totals 18 residues. The CDR3 protein is CASSLVSTGGRIYNEQFF. CDR3 sequence (DNA): TGTGCCAGCAGCTTAGTTTCAACGGGGGGGCGGATTTACAATGAGCAGTTCTTC.

This clonotype was picked up a small number of times. The CDR3 spells CSARGAVGAQYF. CDR3 DNA: TGCAGTGCTAGAGGCGCCGTGGGGGCCCAGTACTTC. This sequence joins TRBV20-1 and TRBJ2-5; D could derive from TRBD1 or TRBD2 (5 bases each). This CDR3 is built from 12 residues. CDR1 DFQATT and CDR2 SNEGSKA come from the germline V gene (reference sequence). Trimming removed 1 base from V and 9 bases from J, with 12 bases in between.

J is TRBJ2-1 and V is TRBV2; D not certain. The germline V and J ends were trimmed by 2 bases and 5 bases, with 7 bases remaining between them. Per the germline V gene, CDR1 is SNHLY and CDR2 is FYNNEI. This CDR3 region has 13 residues. The CDR3 region has the DNA TGTGCCAGCAGTGAATTAGGGAACAATGAGCAGTTCTTC. This encodes CASSELGNNEQFF.